A single sample is the source of the 25 T cell receptor beta chains below, sequenced in a study of vaccination and CD4 T cells after COVID-19. The antigens of these receptors remain unknown. Sequenced with the Oncomine TCR Beta short-read assay was DNA taken from cultured CD4+ T cells. TCRdb processed the PCR reads anew with MiXCR; each CDR3 protein has one entry. The sample carries around 17,000 distinct CDR3 sequences, approximately 70% recorded once. The treatment denotes: roughly 10-day PBMC culture with coronavirus spike peptide pools or control peptides (ViraFEST assay). Sequenced input: CD4+ T cells from blood, cultured in vitro. The receptor source for this set is a human donor who had recovered from COVID-19.

This clonotype has more than one count but fewer than ten. The J gene is TRBJ1-6, the V gene TRBV11-3; TRBD1 agrees at 7 bases. The CDR3 extends over 15 amino acids. CDR1 and CDR2 from the germline V gene are SGHNT and YENEEA. Losses at the gene ends were 4 bases for V and 7 bases for J; bases not matched to a gene: 7. Written as DNA, the CDR3 is TGTGCCAGCAGCTCACGGACAGGCGTCAATTCACCCCTCCACTTT. It yields the protein CASSSRTGVNSPLHF.

This chain links TRBV7-2 with TRBJ1-5; tentatively, D is TRBD1 (6 bases). Trimming pared 4 bases from V and 3 bases from J, leaving 13 bases between. Germline CDR1 SGHTA, CDR2 FQGNSA. CDR3 length: 15 residues. The CDR3 region is CASSSDLGANQPQHF. For the CDR3, the DNA is TGTGCCAGCAGCTCAGACTTGGGGGCCAATCAGCCCCAGCATTTT.

The J gene is TRBJ2-5, the V gene TRBV9; 9 bases line up with TRBD2. Per the germline V gene, CDR1 is SGDLS and CDR2 is YYNGEE. The trim removed 0 bases at V and 2 bases at J, leaving 8 bases unmatched. The CDR3 sequence is 17 residues long. The CDR3 region is CASSVGASGDLQETQYF. CDR3 DNA sequence: TGTGCCAGCAGCGTAGGGGCTAGCGGGGATCTTCAAGAGACCCAGTACTTC.

This clonotype has just one count. This chain uses TRBV10-3 with TRBJ2-6; D remains unclear. Germline lookup yields CDR1 ENHRY and CDR2 SYGVKD. The CDR3 extends over 15 amino acids. The V end was cut by 6 bases, the J end by 4 bases, with 13 bases between. The CDR3 nucleotides read TGTGCCATCAGCCCACCTGACCCGGGGGCCAACGTCCTGACTTTC. It specifies CAISPPDPGANVLTF.

The chain links TRBV27 to TRBJ2-5; 10 bases match TRBD2. The CDR3 runs to 16 residues. CDR1 MNHEY and CDR2 SMNVEV come from the germline V gene (reference sequence). V lost 5 bases and J lost 2; bases outside the gene matches: 8. CDR3 bases: TGTGCCAGCAGTCGACTGGGGACTAGCGTACAAGAGACCCAGTACTTC. Translation: CASSRLGTSVQETQYF.

This clonotype has more than one count but fewer than ten. The chain carries TRBV6-1 and TRBJ1-1, with a weak D call TRBD1 (5 bases). The germline CDR1 and CDR2 sequences are MNHNS and SASEGT. This CDR3 has 12 residues. V gave up 6 bases and J gave up 4 bases, with 9 bases separating them. The CDR3 DNA follows: TGTGCCAGCAGCCAGGGCGCCACTGAAGCTTTCTTT. As protein: CASSQGATEAFF.

This chain joins TRBV7-2 and TRBJ1-6; D is undetermined. Trimming removed 5 bases at V and 10 bases at J, with 12 bases between. There are 13 residues in the CDR3. The germline gives CDR1 SGHTA, CDR2 FQGNSA. CDR3 residues: CASSQRAESPLHF. The CDR3 coding sequence is TGTGCCAGCAGCCAGAGGGCGGAGTCACCCCTCCACTTT.

This clonotype occurred once. The chain uses TRBV24-1 and TRBJ2-3; 16 bases are shared with TRBD2. Germline trimming cut 4 bases from V and 3 bases from J; bases unmatched to any gene: 12. The germline CDR1 and CDR2 sequences are KGHDR and SFDVKD. This CDR3 is 20 amino acids long. The CDR3 reads CATSEPGLAGGRIFTDTQYF. In DNA form, the CDR3 reads TGTGCCACCAGTGAGCCGGGACTAGCGGGAGGGAGGATCTTTACAGATACGCAGTATTTT.

This clonotype has a single count. V and J are TRBV20-1 and TRBJ2-3, with D unresolved. The V end lost 6 bases, the J end lost 0 bases, and 10 bases lay between the germline ends. Germline V gene sequence: CDR1 DFQATT, CDR2 SNEGSKA (reference sequence). The CDR3 runs 13 residues. The CDR3 DNA sequence: TGCAGTGCCGAGGACCTAAGCACAGATACGCAGTATTTT. Encoded protein: CSAEDLSTDTQYF.

Judged by abundance, this clonotype is medium-sized. V and J are TRBV6-2 or TRBV6-3 and TRBJ2-2; tentatively, D is TRBD1 (6 bases). The CDR3 spans 12 residues. V was shortened by 8 bases and J by 8 bases, with 12 bases between the two germline ends. Germline V CDR1 and CDR2: MNHEY, SVGEGT. This chain's CDR3 is CASQTGIGELFF. As DNA, the CDR3 is TGTGCCAGCCAGACAGGCATAGGGGAGCTGTTTTTT.

This clonotype has more than one count but fewer than ten. V is TRBV27 and J is TRBJ1-2; TRBD1 agrees at 11 bases. V trimming: 9 bases; J trimming: 4 bases; junction bases outside the gene matches: 7. CDR1 is MNHEY, CDR2 SMNVEV, per germline (reference sequence). CDR3 length equals 14 residues. As DNA, the CDR3 is TGTGCCAGTAGGACAGGGGGCGAGAGCTATGGCTACACCTTC. Its translation is CASRTGGESYGYTF.

The CDR3 here is CASSPGGGGREKLFF. CDR3 coding DNA: TGTGCCAGCAGTCCCGGAGGGGGGGGCCGGGAAAAACTGTTTTTT. The chain is built from TRBV6-1 and TRBJ1-4; a weak D match, TRBD1 (6 bases). V lost 5 bases to trimming and J lost 8 bases, with 18 bases between them. From germline, CDR1 is MNHNS and CDR2 SASEGT. The CDR3 sequence is 15 residues long.

The table lists this clonotype with a few counts. The chain employs TRBV19 and TRBJ1-1, with D unclear. The V gene's germline CDR1 is LNHDA and CDR2 SQIVND (reference sequence). The CDR3 is 11 amino acids. Trimming took 7 bases from V and 3 from J, leaving 6 bases between them. The CDR3 DNA reads as TGTGCCAGTATGGGAGACACTGAAGCTTTCTTT. Translation: CASMGDTEAFF.

The chain carries TRBV10-3 and TRBJ2-7, with 10 nucleotides matching TRBD2. Germline CDR1 reads ENHRY; CDR2 reads SYGVKD. The CDR3 extends over 13 amino acids. The V segment lost 7 bases and the J segment 5 bases; nucleotides outside the gene matches: 5. CDR3 loop: CAITTSGQHEQYF. CDR3 sequence (DNA): TGTGCCATCACGACTAGCGGGCAGCACGAGCAGTACTTC.

V usage is TRBV28 and J usage is TRBJ2-7, with a tentative D call TRBD2 (6 bases). CDR1 is MDHEN and CDR2 is SYDVKM in the germline V gene. Trimming removed 4 bases at V and 3 bases at J, with 13 bases between. The CDR3 is made up of 14 amino acids. The CDR3 DNA reads TGTGCCAGCAGTTACCGGGACTTCGACTACGAGCAGTACTTC. This sequence encodes CASSYRDFDYEQYF. The complete variable domain, with remaining parts taken from reference TRBV28 and TRBJ2-7, reads DVKVTQSSRYLVKRTGEKVFLECVQDMDHENMFWYRQDPGLGLRLIYFSYDVKMKEKGDIPEGYSVSREKKERFSLILESASTNQTSMYLCASSYRDFDYEQYFGPGTRLTVT.

V usage is TRBV12-3 or TRBV12-4 and J usage is TRBJ1-1, with D perhaps matching TRBD1 (6 bases). The CDR3 totals 16 residues. V gave up 5 bases and J gave up 4 bases, with 20 bases separating them. Here the CDR3 DNA reads TGTGCCAGCAGTCCCCAAAGGGGGGGCTTGGTCACTGAAGCTTTCTTT. Its translation: CASSPQRGGLVTEAFF.

The chain is built from TRBV5-1 and TRBJ1-5; 7 bases map to TRBD1. The CDR3 is 13 residues long. The V segment lost 5 bases and the J segment 4 bases; nucleotides outside the gene matches: 3. Per the germline V gene, CDR1 is SGHRS and CDR2 is YFSETQ. CDR3 in amino acids: CASSKGANQPQHF. CDR3 coding DNA: TGCGCCAGCAGTAAGGGGGCGAATCAGCCCCAGCATTTT.

The chain combines TRBV19 with TRBJ2-1; a weak D match, TRBD2 (5 bases). The CDR3 covers 14 residues. With 2 bases removed from V and 1 base from J, the gap between germline ends came to 6 bases. The germline V gene encodes CDR1 LNHDA and CDR2 SQIVND (reference sequence). As DNA, the CDR3 is TGTGCCAGTAGTATACCGGGGTCCTACAATGAGCAGTTCTTC. It translates to CASSIPGSYNEQFF.

The chain combines TRBV6-1 with TRBJ2-3, with D perhaps matching TRBD2 (6 bases). The CDR3 covers 14 residues. Germline V gene data show CDR1 as MNHNS and CDR2 as SASEGT. Trimming stripped 5 bases from V and 2 bases from J, with 11 bases between. The DNA of the CDR3 is TGTGCCAGCAGTCGCCGGGGGTCCACAGATACGCAGTATTTT. As protein: CASSRRGSTDTQYF.

This chain links TRBV15 with TRBJ1-1, with D possibly being TRBD1 (6 bases). CDR3 length equals 15 residues. The V gene's germline CDR1 is LNHNV and CDR2 YYDKDF (reference sequence). With 0 bases removed from V and 4 bases from J, the gap between germline ends came to 12 bases. The CDR3 region is CATSRDTGASTEAFF. CDR3 sequence (DNA): TGTGCCACCAGCAGAGATACGGGGGCGAGCACTGAAGCTTTCTTT.

In nucleotides, the CDR3 is TGTGCCAGCAGCAAAGACGAGGTAGCGGGGGGTGAAGAGACCCAGTACTTC. It specifies CASSKDEVAGGEETQYF. The chain recombines TRBV21-1 with TRBJ2-5; the D segment call TRBD2 is taken from the table without a DNA check. TRBV21-1 is given as a pseudogene. The CDR3 spans 17 residues.

This chain connects TRBV15 to TRBJ2-7, with D possibly being TRBD2 (5 bases). Trimming cost V 0 bases and J 3 bases, with 12 bases left between them. CDR3 size: 15 residues. CDR1 is LNHNV, CDR2 YYDKDF, per germline (reference sequence). This chain's CDR3 is CATSRDYRGFYEQYF. The CDR3 nucleotides read TGTGCCACCAGCAGAGATTATCGGGGATTCTACGAGCAGTACTTC.

The V gene is TRBV10-1, the J gene TRBJ2-2; no firm D call. V was shortened by 3 bases and J by 1 base, with 6 bases between the two germline ends. CDR1 WNHNN and CDR2 SYGVQD come from the germline V gene (reference sequence). The CDR3 is 14 residues long. The CDR3 loop is CASSEALNTGELFF. The CDR3 coding sequence is TGCGCCAGCAGTGAAGCTCTGAACACCGGGGAGCTGTTTTTT.

This rearrangement joins TRBV16 to TRBJ1-2; D unclear. The germline gives CDR1 KGHSY, CDR2 FQNENV. There are 15 residues in the CDR3. Trimming cost V 0 bases and J 8 bases, with 16 bases left between them. CDR3 DNA sequence: TGTGCCAGCAGCCAATCTGGCCTCACCCCGCGAGGCTACACCTTC. This sequence encodes CASSQSGLTPRGYTF. Looking up the rest from reference TRBV16 and TRBJ1-2 gives the full variable domain: GEEVAQTPKHLVRGEGQKAKLYCAPIKGHSYVFWYQQVLKNEFKFLISFQNENVFDETGMPKERFSAKCLPNSPCSLEIQATKLEDSAVYFCASSQSGLTPRGYTFGSGTRLTVV.

The gene calls are TRBV11-3 and TRBJ1-1; 8 positions agree with TRBD1. V dropped 4 bases and J dropped 1; count of bases not matched to a gene: 17. CDR1 is SGHNT and CDR2 is YENEEA in the germline V gene. The CDR3 is made up of 19 amino acids. This CDR3 reads CASSWTPAWTGKKNTEAFF. In DNA form, the CDR3 reads TGTGCCAGCAGCTGGACCCCGGCCTGGACAGGGAAGAAGAACACTGAAGCTTTCTTT.